Listed below are T cell receptor beta chains from one sample, sequenced in a study of Ad26.COV2.S vaccination and SARS-CoV-2 variants. Some clones are missing from TCRdb's copy, which holds only in-frame ones; the method was immunoSEQ multiplex PCR. This table holds roughly 700,000 clones, roughly 90% found once. Sequencing used peripheral blood, obtained in a trial of Ad26.COV2.S vaccine versus placebo. These receptors originate from a person aged 18-60 years who received the Ad26.COV2.S COVID-19 vaccine or a placebo. The CDR3 runs from the conserved cysteine through the conserved F or W. The order of the fields is clone size, V gene, J gene, D gene, CDR3 protein, CDR3 DNA. The D gene is left open where the match is weak. Clone size appears in some rows only: once, few, many, or a class for an expanded clone.

.	TRBV2	TRBJ1-6	.	CASSGEDSYNSPLHF	TGTGCCAGCAGTGGGGAGGACTCCTATAATTCACCCCTCCACTTT
.	TRBV9	TRBJ2-1	TRBD2	CASSVIAGGYNEQFF	TGTGCCAGCAGCGTAATAGCGGGGGGATACAATGAGCAGTTCTTC
.	TRBV5-1	TRBJ2-1	TRBD1	CASSSYRGDNEQFF	TGCGCCAGCAGCTCGTACAGGGGGGACAATGAGCAGTTCTTC
.	TRBV19	TRBJ2-7	.	CASSRNFGEQYF	TGTGCCAGTAGTCGGAATTTTGGGGAGCAGTACTTC
.	TRBV12-5	TRBJ2-1	TRBD2	CASGLEAAGGEQFF	TGTGCTAGTGGTTTAGAGGCCGCGGGGGGTGAGCAGTTCTTC
.	TRBV27	TRBJ1-4	TRBD1	CASSRPPDRALTSNEKLFF	TGTGCCAGCAGTCGACCCCCGGACAGGGCACTAACATCAAATGAAAAACTGTTTTTT
.	TRBV14	TRBJ2-7	TRBD2	CASSWTSGGYEQYF	TGTGCCAGCAGCTGGACTAGCGGGGGCTACGAGCAGTACTTC
.	TRBV19	TRBJ2-2	TRBD1	CASSTPQGAGELFF	TGTGCCAGTAGTACCCCTCAGGGGGCCGGGGAGCTGTTTTTT
.	TRBV10-1	TRBJ2-5	TRBD1	CAPFRGLQTFVETQYF	TGCGCCCCCTTTAGGGGGCTCCAAACCTTTGTAGAGACCCAGTACTTC
.	TRBV29-1	TRBJ2-5	.	CSADYQETQYF	TGCAGCGCCGACTACCAAGAGACCCAGTACTTC
few	TRBV10-1	TRBJ2-7	.	CASSEGTHYEQYF	TGCGCCAGCAGTGAGGGGACCCACTACGAGCAGTACTTC
.	TRBV25-1	TRBJ1-3	.	CASVGTLSRGNTIYF	TGTGCCAGCGTCGGGACTCTCTCGAGGGGAAACACCATATATTTT
.	TRBV19	TRBJ2-7	.	CASSISGGNEQYF	TGTGCCAGTAGTATATCCGGCGGGAACGAGCAGTACTTC
once	TRBV24-1	TRBJ2-3	.	CATSDRASTDTQYF	TGTGCCACCAGTGACAGGGCTAGCACAGATACGCAGTATTTT
.	TRBV5-1	TRBJ2-7	TRBD1	CASSLGDREISEQYF	TGCGCCAGCAGCCTAGGGGACAGGGAGATAAGTGAGCAGTACTTC
.	TRBV5-1	TRBJ2-1	.	CASSLGGSGYNEQFF	TGCGCCAGCAGCCTAGGTGGGAGTGGATACAATGAGCAGTTCTTC
.	TRBV6-4	TRBJ1-4	.	CASSDFLGSSDEKLFF	TGTGCCAGCAGTGACTTCTTGGGATCCAGTGATGAAAAACTGTTTTTT